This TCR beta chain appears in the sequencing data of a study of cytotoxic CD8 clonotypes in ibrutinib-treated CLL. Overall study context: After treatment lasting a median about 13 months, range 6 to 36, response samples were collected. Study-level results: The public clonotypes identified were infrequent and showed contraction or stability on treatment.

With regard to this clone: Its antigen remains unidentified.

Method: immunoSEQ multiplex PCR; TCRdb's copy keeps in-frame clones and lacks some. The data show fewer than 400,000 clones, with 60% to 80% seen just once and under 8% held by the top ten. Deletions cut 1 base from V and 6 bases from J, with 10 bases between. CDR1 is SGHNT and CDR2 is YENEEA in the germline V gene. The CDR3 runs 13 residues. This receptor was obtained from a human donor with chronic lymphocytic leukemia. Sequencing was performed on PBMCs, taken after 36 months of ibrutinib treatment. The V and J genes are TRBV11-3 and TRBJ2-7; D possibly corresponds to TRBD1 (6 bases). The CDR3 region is CASSLGAGAEQYF. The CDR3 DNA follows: TGTGCCAGCAGCTTAGGCGCAGGGGCCGAGCAGTACTTC.